These 9 T cell receptor beta chains came from one sample sequenced in a study of cytomegalovirus exposure and HLA in healthy donors. PCR used 60 Vbeta primers and 13 Jbeta primers. Some clones are missing from TCRdb's copy, which holds only in-frame ones; the method was immunoSEQ multiplex PCR. The table lists 100,000 to 150,000 clones, over 75% of them singletons. The sequencing input was PBMCs. The receptors derive from a woman aged 40 to 50 in good health and CMV-seropositive.

This chain uses TRBV6-5 with TRBJ1-3; D not certain. Per the germline V gene, CDR1 is MNHEY and CDR2 is SVGAGI. With 6 bases removed from V and 0 bases from J, the gap between germline ends came to 9 bases. The CDR3 runs to 14 residues. The DNA of the CDR3 is TGTGCCAGCAGGCCAACTACCTCTGGAAACACCATATATTTT. This translates into CASRPTTSGNTIYF.

This sequence joins TRBV19 and TRBJ2-5; TRBD2 might be the D (6 bases). The end of the DNA is better explained by TRBJ2-7, so the J call may be wrong. There are 14 residues in the CDR3. CDR1 and CDR2 (germline): LNHDA, SQIVND (reference sequence). In nucleotides, the CDR3 is TGTGCCAGTAGTCCCCGGACGGGGGACTACGAGCAGTACTTC. Its protein is CASSPRTGDYEQYF.

V gene TRBV10-3 combines with J gene TRBJ2-1; 11 bases align to TRBD2. CDR3 length equals 16 residues. The ends lost 0 bases at V and 8 bases at J; junction bases unmatched: 6. Germline CDR1 and CDR2: ENHRY and SYGVKD. The DNA for the CDR3 is TGTGCCATCAGTGAGTCGGTACTAGCGGGAGTCTATGAGCAGTTCTTC. This translates into CAISESVLAGVYEQFF.

This rearrangement joins TRBV9 to TRBJ1-5; no clear D. There are 14 residues in the CDR3. The germline gives CDR1 SGDLS, CDR2 YYNGEE. With 0 bases removed from V and 3 bases from J, the gap between germline ends came to 7 bases. The CDR3 DNA follows: TGTGCCAGCAGCGTAGGAACAGACAATCAGCCCCAGCATTTT. Translation gives CASSVGTDNQPQHF.

V gene TRBV9 combines with J gene TRBJ1-1; no firm D call. CDR1 and CDR2 from the germline V gene are SGDLS and YYNGEE. This CDR3 contains 13 residues. The V end lost 0 bases, the J end lost 4 bases, and 7 bases lay between the germline ends. CDR3 residues: CASSVGPGTEAFF. The CDR3 bases are TGTGCCAGCAGCGTAGGCCCAGGCACTGAAGCTTTCTTT. The full variable domain, rest sourced from reference TRBV9 and TRBJ1-1, is DSGVTQTPKHLITATGQRVTLRCSPRSGDLSVYWYQQSLDQGLQFLIQYYNGEERAKGNILERFSAQQFPDLHSELNLSSLELGDSALYFCASSVGPGTEAFFGQGTRLTVV.

A few counts support this clone. The gene calls are TRBV6-5 and TRBJ1-5; D not certain. Germline values: CDR1 MNHEY, CDR2 SVGAGI. Trimming shortened V by 5 bases and J by 1 base, and 6 bases separated the two germline ends. CDR3 length: 13 residues. CDR3 residues: CASSPNSNQPQHF. The CDR3 nucleotides are TGTGCCAGCAGTCCTAACAGCAATCAGCCCCAGCATTTT.

CDR3: CASSRGLAGGFSYEQYF. The CDR3 DNA follows: TGTGCCAGCAGCCGGGGACTAGCGGGGGGTTTCTCCTACGAGCAGTACTTC. V usage is TRBV5-4 and J usage is TRBJ2-7; 15 nucleotides line up with TRBD2. The V and J ends lost 4 bases and 0 bases, in that order; junction bases with no gene match: 5. The CDR3 contains 17 residues. CDR1 and CDR2 from the germline V gene are SGHNT and YYREEE (reference sequence). The variable domain in full, with the rest retrieved from reference TRBV5-4 and TRBJ2-7, is ETGVTQSPTHLIKTRGQQVTLRCSSQSGHNTVSWYQQALGQGPQFIFQYYREEENGRGNFPPRFSGLQFPNYSSELNVNALELDDSALYLCASSRGLAGGFSYEQYFGPGTRLTVT.

CDR3 protein: CASSEGTGFSGKLFF. The DNA for the CDR3 is TGTGCCAGCAGTGAAGGGACGGGATTTAGCGGAAAACTGTTTTTT. This sequence joins TRBV6-1 and TRBJ1-4; D is unclear. CDR3 size: 15 residues. The germline CDR1 and CDR2 sequences are MNHNS and SASEGT. Trimming cost V 1 base and J 10 bases, with 16 bases left between them.

The genes are TRBV18 and TRBJ1-2, with 7 bases matching TRBD1. The V segment lost 6 bases and the J segment 2 bases; nucleotides outside the gene matches: 6. Per the germline V gene, CDR1 is KGHSH and CDR2 is LQKENI. The length of the CDR3 is 14 residues. CDR3 DNA: TGTGCCAGCTCCCCCGGACAGGAGAACTATGGCTACACCTTC. Its protein is CASSPGQENYGYTF.